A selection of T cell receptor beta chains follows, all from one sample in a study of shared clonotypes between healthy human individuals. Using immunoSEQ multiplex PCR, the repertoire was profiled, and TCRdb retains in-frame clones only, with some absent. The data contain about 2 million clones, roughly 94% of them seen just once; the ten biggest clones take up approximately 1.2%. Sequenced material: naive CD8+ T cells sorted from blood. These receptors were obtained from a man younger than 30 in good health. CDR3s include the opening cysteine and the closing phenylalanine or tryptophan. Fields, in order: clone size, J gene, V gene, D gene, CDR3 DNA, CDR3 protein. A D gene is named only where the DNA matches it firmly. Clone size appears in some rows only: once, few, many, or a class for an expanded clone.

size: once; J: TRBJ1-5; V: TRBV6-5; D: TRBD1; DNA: TGTGCCAGCAGTTACGGGACAGGGAGTCATCAGCCCCAGCATTTT; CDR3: CASSYGTGSHQPQHF
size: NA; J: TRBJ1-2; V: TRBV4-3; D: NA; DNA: TGCGCCAGCAGCCCGCAGGGATCCGCAATGGATGGCTACACCTTC; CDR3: CASSPQGSAMDGYTF
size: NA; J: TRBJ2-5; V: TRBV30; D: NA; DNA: TGTGCCTGGACCGGAGTGGGACACGCAGAGACCCAGTACTTC; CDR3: CAWTGVGHAETQYF
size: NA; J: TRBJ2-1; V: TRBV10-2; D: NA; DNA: TGCGCCAGCAGTGTTACGTCCTCCCCAATCTACAATGAGCAGTTCTTC; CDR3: CASSVTSSPIYNEQFF
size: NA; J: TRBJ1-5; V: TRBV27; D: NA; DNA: TGTGCCAGCAGTGCGACAGGTGCGAATCAGCCCCAGCATTTT; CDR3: CASSATGANQPQHF
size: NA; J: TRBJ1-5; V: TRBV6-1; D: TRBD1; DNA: TGTGCCAGCAGTGACCTGACAGGGGGCTATCAGCCCCAGCATTTT; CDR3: CASSDLTGGYQPQHF
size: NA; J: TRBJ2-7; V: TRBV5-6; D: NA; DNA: TGTGCCAGCAGCTCCTCTTGGGGTTTCGGAGAGCAGTACTTC; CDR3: CASSSSWGFGEQYF
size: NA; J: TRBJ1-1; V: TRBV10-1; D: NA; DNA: TGCGCCAGCAGTGATCCGGACACTGAAGCTTTCTTT; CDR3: CASSDPDTEAFF
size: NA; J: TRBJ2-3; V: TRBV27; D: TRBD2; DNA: TGTGCCAGCAGTTTAACGAGCGGGGGGGAGGCAGATACGCAGTATTTT; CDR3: CASSLTSGGEADTQYF
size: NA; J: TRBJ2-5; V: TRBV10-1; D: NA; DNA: TGCGCCAGCAGTGAGTCGGGGTTAGAGACCCAGTACTTC; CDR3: CASSESGLETQYF
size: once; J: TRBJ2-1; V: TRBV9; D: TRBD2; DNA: TGTGCCAGCAGCCCCAGACTAGCGGGTGACCAAATTTTGATCTTC; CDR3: CASSPRLAGDQILIF
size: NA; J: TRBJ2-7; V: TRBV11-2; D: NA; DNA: TGTGCCAGCAGCCGAGGGGAGTACTACGAGCAGTACTTC; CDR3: CASSRGEYYEQYF
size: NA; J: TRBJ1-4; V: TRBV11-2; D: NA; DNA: TGTGCCAGCAGCTTGGGCTCTCTAAAACTGTTTTTT; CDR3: CASSLGSLKLFF
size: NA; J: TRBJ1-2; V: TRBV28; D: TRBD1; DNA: TGTGCCAGCAGTTTGGGCGGGACAGAACTATATGACACCTTC; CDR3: CASSLGGTELYDTF
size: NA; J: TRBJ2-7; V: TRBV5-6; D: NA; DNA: TGTGCCAGCAGCTTGGCCCAGGGGACCTACGAGCAGTACTTC; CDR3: CASSLAQGTYEQYF
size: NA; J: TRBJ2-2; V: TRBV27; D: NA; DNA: TGTGCCAGCAGTTTCCTGGCGTCGCCTGACCCCGGGGAGCTGTTTTTT; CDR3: CASSFLASPDPGELFF
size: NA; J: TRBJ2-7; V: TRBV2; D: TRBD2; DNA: TGTGCCAGCAGACGACTAGCGGGAGGCGAGCAGTACTTC; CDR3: CASRRLAGGEQYF
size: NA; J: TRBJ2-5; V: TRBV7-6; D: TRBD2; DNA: TGTGCCAGCAGCTATCTAGCGGAGCAAGAGACCCAGTACTTC; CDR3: CASSYLAEQETQYF
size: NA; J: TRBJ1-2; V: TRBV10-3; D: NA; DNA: TGTGCCATCAGTGAGTCATGGCAGCTCTATGGCTACACCTTC; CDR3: CAISESWQLYGYTF
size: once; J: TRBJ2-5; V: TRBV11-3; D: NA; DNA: TGTGCCAGCGGAGACAGGTCTCAAGAGACCCAGTACTTC; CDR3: CASGDRSQETQYF
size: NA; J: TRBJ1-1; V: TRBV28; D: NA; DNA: TGTGCCAGCAGCTCCCCGTTGGGGGAAGCTTTCTTT; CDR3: CASSSPLGEAFF
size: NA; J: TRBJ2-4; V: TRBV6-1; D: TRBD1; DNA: TGTGCCAGCAGGGAGACAGGGCTAGCCAAAAACATCCAGTACTTC; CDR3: CASRETGLAKNIQYF
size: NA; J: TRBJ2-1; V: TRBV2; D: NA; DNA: TGTGCCAGCAGTGGCCGGTTCGGGGAAATCGACTACAATGAGCAGTTCTTC; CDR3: CASSGRFGEIDYNEQFF
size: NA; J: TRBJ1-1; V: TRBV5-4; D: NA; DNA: TGTGCCAGCAGCTGGGATATGAACACTGAAGCTTTCTTT; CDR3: CASSWDMNTEAFF
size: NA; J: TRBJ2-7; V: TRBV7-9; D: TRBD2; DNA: TGTGCCAGCAGCCCCGGTACTAGCGGGAGGGCCCCTACCTACGAGCAGTACTTC; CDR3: CASSPGTSGRAPTYEQYF
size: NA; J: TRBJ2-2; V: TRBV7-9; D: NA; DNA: TGTGCCAGCGATGCGATCGGGGAGCTGTTTTTT; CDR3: CASDAIGELFF
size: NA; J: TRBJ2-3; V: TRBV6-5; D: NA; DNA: TGTGCCAGCAGTTACTCCTTCACAGATACGCAGTATTTT; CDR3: CASSYSFTDTQYF
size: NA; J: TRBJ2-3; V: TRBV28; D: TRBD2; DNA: TGTGCCAGCAGTCGAGGACTAGCGGGGCCCACAGATACGCAGTATTTT; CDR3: CASSRGLAGPTDTQYF
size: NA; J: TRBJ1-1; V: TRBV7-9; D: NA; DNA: TGTGCCAGCGGAATTTCTACGACGGGCACTGAAGCTTTCTTT; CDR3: CASGISTTGTEAFF
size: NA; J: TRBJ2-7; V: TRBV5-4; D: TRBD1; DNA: TGTGCCAGCAGCACCGACAGGGGGTATTACGAGCAGTACTTC; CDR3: CASSTDRGYYEQYF
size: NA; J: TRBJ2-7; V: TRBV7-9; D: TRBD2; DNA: TGTGCCAGCGGGGCGGGAGCTGTCTACGAGCAGTACTTC; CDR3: CASGAGAVYEQYF
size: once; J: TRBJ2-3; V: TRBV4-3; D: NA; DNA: TGCGCCAGCAGCCAAACCACAATCGTGGTCGACACAGATACGCAGTATTTT; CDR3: CASSQTTIVVDTDTQYF
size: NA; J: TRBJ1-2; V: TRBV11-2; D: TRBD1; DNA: TGTGCCAGCAGCTTGTCCAGGGGGGCCTATGGCTACACCTTC; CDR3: CASSLSRGAYGYTF
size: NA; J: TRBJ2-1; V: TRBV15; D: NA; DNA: TGTGCCACCAGCAGAGTAAGGGCGGGCCACAATGAGCAGTTCTTC; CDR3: CATSRVRAGHNEQFF
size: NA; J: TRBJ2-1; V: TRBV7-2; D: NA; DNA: TGTGCCAGCAGCTTAGATCCCCTCTACTCCTACAATGAGCAGTTCTTC; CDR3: CASSLDPLYSYNEQFF
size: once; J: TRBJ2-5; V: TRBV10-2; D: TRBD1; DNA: TGCGCCAGCACTGAACAGGGGAGTTGGGAGACCCAGTACTTC; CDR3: CASTEQGSWETQYF
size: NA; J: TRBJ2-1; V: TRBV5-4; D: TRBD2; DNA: TGTGCCAGCAGCTCCTATTTGAGCGGGAGCTCCTACAATGAGCAGTTCTTC; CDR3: CASSSYLSGSSYNEQFF
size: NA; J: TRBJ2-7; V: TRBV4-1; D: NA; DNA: TGCGCCAGCAGCCCGGGCACGACTAGCTCCTACGAGCAGTACTTC; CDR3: CASSPGTTSSYEQYF
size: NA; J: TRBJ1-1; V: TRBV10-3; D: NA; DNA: TGTGCCATCAGTGAGTCCGAAGGGCCGAACACTGAAGCTTTCTTT; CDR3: CAISESEGPNTEAFF
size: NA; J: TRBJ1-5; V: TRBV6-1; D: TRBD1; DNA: TGTGCCAGCAGTGGTACAGGGGTTCCCCTTCCCCAGCATTTT; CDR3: CASSGTGVPLPQHF
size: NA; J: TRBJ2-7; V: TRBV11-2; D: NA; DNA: TGTGCCAGCAGCTTATCAATTGGAGGGGACTACGAGCAGTACTTC; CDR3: CASSLSIGGDYEQYF
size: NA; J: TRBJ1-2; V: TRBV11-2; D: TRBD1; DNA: TGTGCCAGCAGCCCTGCCGGGACAGGTTATGGCTACACCTTC; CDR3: CASSPAGTGYGYTF
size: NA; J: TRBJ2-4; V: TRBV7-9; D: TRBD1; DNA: TGTGCCAGCAGCCAACCGGGACAGGGAGAAGCCAAAAACATTCAGTACTTC; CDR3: CASSQPGQGEAKNIQYF
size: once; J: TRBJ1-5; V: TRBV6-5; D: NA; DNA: TGTGCCAGCAGCTCGGGACGGAACAATCAGCCCCAGCATTTT; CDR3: CASSSGRNNQPQHF
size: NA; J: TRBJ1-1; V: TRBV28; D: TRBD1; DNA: TGTGCCAGCAGTTTGTGGGGGACAGGAGGGATCACTGAAGCTTTCTTT; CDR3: CASSLWGTGGITEAFF
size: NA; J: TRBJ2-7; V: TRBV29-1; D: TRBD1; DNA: TGCAGCTCCGCCGGGACAGGGGGCGAGCAGTACTTC; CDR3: CSSAGTGGEQYF
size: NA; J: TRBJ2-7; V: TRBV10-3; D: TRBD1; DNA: TGTGCCATCAGTGAGGAGGACAGGCCGACCTACGAGCAGTACTTC; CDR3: CAISEEDRPTYEQYF
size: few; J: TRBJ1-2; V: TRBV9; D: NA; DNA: TGTGCCAGCAGCGGCATAAATGGCTACACCTTC; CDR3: CASSGINGYTF
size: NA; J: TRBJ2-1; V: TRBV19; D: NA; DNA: TGTGCCAGTTCGGCAGGGGCCTATGAGCAGTTCTTC; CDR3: CASSAGAYEQFF
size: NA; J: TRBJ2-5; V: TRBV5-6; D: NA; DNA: TGTGCCAGCAGCTCCTGGATGGTAGGGCGTGAGACCCAGTACTTC; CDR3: CASSSWMVGRETQYF
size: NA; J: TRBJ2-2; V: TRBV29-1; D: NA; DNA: TGCAGCGTTGACAGGGAGGACACCGGGGAGCTGTTTTTT; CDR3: CSVDREDTGELFF
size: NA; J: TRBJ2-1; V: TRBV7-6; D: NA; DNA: TGTGCCAGCGGATCAGGCGACGGGGTTTCTTATGAGCAGTTCTTC; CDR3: CASGSGDGVSYEQFF
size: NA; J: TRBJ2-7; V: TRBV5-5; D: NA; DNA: TGTGCCAGCAGCTTGGATCCAGGGACCGAGCAGTACTTC; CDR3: CASSLDPGTEQYF
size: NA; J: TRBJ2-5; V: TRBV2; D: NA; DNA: TGTGCCAGCAGTGAAGCAGTGGTTGGGGAGACCCAGTACTTC; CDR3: CASSEAVVGETQYF
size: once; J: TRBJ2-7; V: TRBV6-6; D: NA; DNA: TGTGCCAGCAGGGGCTCCTACGAGCAGTACTTC; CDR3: CASRGSYEQYF
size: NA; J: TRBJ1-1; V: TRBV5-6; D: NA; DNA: TGTGCCAGCAGCTTGGCCGAATCGTTTGGTGAAGCTTTCTTT; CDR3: CASSLAESFGEAFF
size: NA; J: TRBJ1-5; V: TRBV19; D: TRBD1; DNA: TGTGCCAGTAACGAGGGGACAGCTAGCAATCAGCCCCAGCATTTT; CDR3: CASNEGTASNQPQHF
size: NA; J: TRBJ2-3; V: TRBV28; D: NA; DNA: TGTGCCAGCAGTTTGAGCTTCACAGATACGCAGTATTTT; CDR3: CASSLSFTDTQYF
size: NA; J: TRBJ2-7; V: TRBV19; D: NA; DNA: TGTGCCAGTAGTCCGAGACAGGTAAACTACGAGCAGTACTTC; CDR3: CASSPRQVNYEQYF